The rows below give T cell receptor beta chains drawn from one sample of a study of blood T cell repertoires in COVID-19. TCRdb's table, derived via immunoSEQ multiplex PCR, lists solely in-frame clones and lacks some. The repertoire includes 110,000 or so clones, roughly 82% of them detected once, and roughly 12% sits in the top ten. Material for sequencing was peripheral blood. All receptors derive from a human donor in a cohort sampled during active COVID-19. Both conserved end residues are part of each CDR3.

v_call cdr3_aa
TRBV19 CASSLGGHEQFF
TRBV6-2/TRBV6-3 CASSFGQGSNQPQHF
TRBV7-9 CASSRASGGYEGDTQYF
TRBV5-1 CASSPQEGNTEAFF
TRBV5-1 CASKITVNTEAFF
TRBV18 CASSPATGWNSPLHF
TRBV5-1 CASSQRQGSNTEAFF
TRBV7-9 CASSLVRSGGETQYF
TRBV20-1 CSASGTSGGAHEQFF
TRBV5-6 CASSRGQASNQPQHF
TRBV2 CASSVQGPLGETQYF
TRBV9 CASSVAAGSEPQHF
TRBV24-1 CATGSLSGARDTQYF
TRBV9 CASSVEGRVDGYTF
TRBV5-6 CASRRRGTGHSGANVLTF
TRBV7-6 CASSLAGVAGGQETQYF
TRBV19 CASGDRAGEKLFF
TRBV7-2 CASSLTRTGSDTQYF
TRBV5-6 CASSSYGIKETQYF
TRBV11-2 CASSLEFLGGGLNTGELFF